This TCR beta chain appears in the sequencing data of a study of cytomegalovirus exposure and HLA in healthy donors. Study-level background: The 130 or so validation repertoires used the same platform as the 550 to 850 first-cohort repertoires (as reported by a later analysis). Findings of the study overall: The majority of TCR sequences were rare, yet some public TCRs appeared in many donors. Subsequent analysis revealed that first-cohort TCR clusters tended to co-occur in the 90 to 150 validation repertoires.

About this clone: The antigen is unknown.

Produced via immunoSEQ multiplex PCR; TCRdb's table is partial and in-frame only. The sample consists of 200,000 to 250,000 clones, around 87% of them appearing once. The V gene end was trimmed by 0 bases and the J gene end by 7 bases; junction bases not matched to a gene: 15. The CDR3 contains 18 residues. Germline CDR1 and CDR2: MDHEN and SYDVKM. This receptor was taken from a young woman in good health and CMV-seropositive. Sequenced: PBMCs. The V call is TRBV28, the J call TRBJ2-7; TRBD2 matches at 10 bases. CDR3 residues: CASSLWGIGSGGRKEQYF. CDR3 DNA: TGTGCCAGCAGTTTATGGGGGATCGGTAGCGGGGGGCGTAAGGAGCAGTACTTC.